Presented here are 14 T cell receptor beta chains from one specimen sequenced in a study of cytomegalovirus exposure and HLA in healthy donors. The study ran its PCR with 60 Vbeta and 13 Jbeta primers. Measured with immunoSEQ multiplex PCR; TCRdb has only the in-frame clones, and not every one. The repertoire includes 95,000 to 150,000 clones, around 82% of them detected once, and 3.6% sits in the top ten. Source material: PBMCs. The receptors were sampled from a middle-aged woman in good health and CMV-seropositive.

The rearrangement uses TRBV28 and TRBJ2-1, with 10 bases aligning to TRBD2. The germline V gene has CDR1 MDHEN and CDR2 SYDVKM. V was clipped by 6 bases and J by 6 bases; unmatched bases: 8. This CDR3 region has 15 residues. The CDR3 DNA reads TGTGCCAGCAGATATACTAGCGGGGTTCTCAATGAGCAGTTCTTC. The encoded protein is CASRYTSGVLNEQFF.

The rearrangement links TRBV2 to TRBJ2-5; maybe TRBD1 (6 bases). CDR1 is SNHLY, CDR2 FYNNEI, per germline. The CDR3 has 14 residues. Trimming cost V 5 bases and J 4 bases, with 14 bases left between them. The CDR3 loop reads CASSNSQGGETQYF. CDR3 nucleotides: TGTGCCAGCAGTAACTCCCAAGGGGGAGAGACCCAGTACTTC.

The rearrangement joins TRBV7-6 to TRBJ2-1, with 7 bases matching TRBD2. Germline CDR1 is SGHVS and CDR2 is FNYEAQ. The ends lost 4 bases at V and 6 bases at J; junction bases unmatched: 12. This CDR3 has 16 residues. CDR3 in amino acids: CASSSSLGGSGNEQFF. The CDR3 DNA follows: TGTGCCAGCAGCTCGAGTCTCGGCGGGAGTGGCAATGAGCAGTTCTTC.

The V gene is TRBV5-1, the J gene TRBJ2-7, with D maybe TRBD1 (6 bases). Germline CDR1 and CDR2: SGHRS and YFSETQ. The CDR3 covers 14 residues. V shed 7 bases and J shed 4 bases, with 18 bases lying between them. The CDR3 nucleotides are TGCGCCAGCCAGAAAGGGGACACCCCTTACGAGCAGTACTTC. It is translated as CASQKGDTPYEQYF.

V gene TRBV5-4 combines with J gene TRBJ1-3; 7 bases align to TRBD1. CDR1 SGHNT and CDR2 YYREEE come from the germline V gene (reference sequence). With 2 bases clipped from V and 3 bases from J, the junction kept 2 bases outside the gene matches. The CDR3 consists of 14 residues. DNA of the CDR3: TGTGCCAGCAGCTTAGACAGGGATGGAAACACCATATATTTT. This codes for CASSLDRDGNTIYF.

This chain links TRBV28 with TRBJ1-5, with D possibly matching TRBD1 (6 bases). This CDR3 is built from 15 residues. The V gene lost 6 bases and the J gene lost 6 bases, with 18 bases spanning the gap. Germline V lookup: CDR1 MDHEN, CDR2 SYDVKM. The CDR3 DNA follows: TGTGCCAGCAGCCGACAGGTGGGAGAAAGTCAGCCCCAGCATTTT. Its translation: CASSRQVGESQPQHF.

The chain has TRBV6-5 and TRBJ1-1; D remains unclear. This CDR3 spans 14 amino acids. Trimming pared 3 bases from V and 8 bases from J, leaving 16 bases between. Per the germline V gene, CDR1 is MNHEY and CDR2 is SVGAGI. The DNA of the CDR3 is TGTGCCAGCAGTTATTTGCCAGGCACGGAAGAAGCTTTCTTT. Protein: CASSYLPGTEEAFF.

V usage is TRBV21-1 and J usage is TRBJ2-4; TRBD1 is taken as the D call from the table, unchecked against the DNA. TRBV21-1 is a pseudogene. This CDR3 contains 14 residues. The CDR3: CASIQGIAKNIQYF. CDR3 coding DNA: TGTGCCAGCATCCAGGGGATAGCCAAAAACATTCAGTACTTC.

This clone was recorded only once. The chain couples TRBV9 to TRBJ2-3, with D possibly matching TRBD2 (6 bases). Germline-derived CDR1 and CDR2 are SGDLS and YYNGEE. Trimming cost V 0 bases and J 6 bases, with 14 bases left between them. The CDR3 consists of 15 residues. The DNA for the CDR3 is TGTGCCAGCAGCGTAGTTGGCGGAGGGGCGGATACGCAGTATTTT. Translation: CASSVVGGGADTQYF.

The rearrangement links TRBV2 to TRBJ2-7; D possibly corresponds to TRBD1 (6 bases). The V end was cut by 10 bases, the J end by 2 bases, with 12 bases between. CDR1 SNHLY and CDR2 FYNNEI come from the germline V gene. This CDR3 contains 12 residues. The CDR3 loop is CATSGVTYEQYF. The CDR3 DNA sequence: TGTGCCACCTCAGGGGTTACCTACGAGCAGTACTTC. The whole variable domain, remainder taken from reference TRBV2 and TRBJ2-7, is EPEVTQTPSHQVTQMGQEVILRCVPISNHLYFYWYRQILGQKVEFLVSFYNNEISEKSEIFDDQFSVERPDGSNFTLKIRSTKLEDSAMYFCATSGVTYEQYFGPGTRLTVT.

This clone has a handful of counts. This rearrangement joins TRBV6-1 to TRBJ2-7; D might be TRBD1 (5 bases). Trimming pared 5 bases from V and 2 bases from J, leaving 13 bases between. CDR3 size: 14 residues. Germline loops: CDR1 MNHNS, CDR2 SASEGT. The CDR3 loop is CASSPMGLAYEQYF. The CDR3 DNA sequence: TGTGCCAGCAGTCCCATGGGGCTTGCCTACGAGCAGTACTTC.

The CDR3 coding sequence is TGCGCCAGCAGCGCCAGTTTCGAGGGGGCGCTTGAAAACACCGGGGAGCTGTTTTTT. It codes for CASSASFEGALENTGELFF. This chain joins TRBV5-1 and TRBJ2-2, with TRBD1 identical over 7 bases. CDR1 is SGHRS and CDR2 is YFSETQ in the germline V gene. This CDR3 has 19 amino acids. J was trimmed by 2 bases and V by 4 bases; bases with no gene match: 17.

This chain links TRBV28 with TRBJ2-7; 13 bases are a match to TRBD2. The CDR3 sequence is 14 residues long. Trimming at V came to 7 bases and at J to 3 bases, leaving 3 bases not matched to a gene. CDR1 and CDR2 from the germline V gene are MDHEN and SYDVKM. This CDR3 is CASTTSGRVYEQYF. For the CDR3, the DNA is TGTGCCAGCACTACTAGCGGGAGGGTCTACGAGCAGTACTTC.

The chain links TRBV27 to TRBJ1-5; 9 bases match TRBD1. The junction had 5 bases not matched to a gene; V was cut back by 4 bases and J by 7 bases. The CDR3 sequence is 14 residues long. Germline V gives CDR1 MNHEY, CDR2 SMNVEV (reference sequence). CDR3 sequence (DNA): TGTGCCAGCAGTTGGACAGGGGTTGGGCAGCCCCAGCATTTT. Translation gives CASSWTGVGQPQHF.